This entry describes one T cell receptor (beta chain). Trimming took off 8 bases at V and 2 bases at J, with 15 bases between the two ends. Germline values: CDR1 MRHNA, CDR2 SNTAGT. The CDR3 consists of 14 residues. This sample stems from a study of blood T cell repertoires in COVID-19. The protocol was immunoSEQ multiplex PCR, while the TCRdb copy is restricted to in-frame clones and leaves out a portion. The sample contains 200,000 to 250,000 clones, 80% to 90% of which appear only once. This chain joins TRBV6-4 and TRBJ1-1; D not certain. The receptor was derived from a woman older than 75 with active or convalescent COVID-19. What was sequenced was peripheral blood. The CDR3 protein is CASPRSRFNTEAFF. CDR3 DNA: TGTGCCAGCCCGAGAAGCCGCTTCAACACTGAAGCTTTCTTT.